The 22 T cell receptor beta chains below come from one sample, sequenced in a study of blood T cell repertoires in COVID-19. The assay was immunoSEQ multiplex PCR, and TCRdb's table has in-frame clones only and misses some. The repertoire holds approximately 270,000 clones, with about 89% as singletons. The sequencing input was peripheral blood. Receptor source: a man aged 40-49 years with active or convalescent COVID-19.

The chain combines TRBV20-1 with TRBJ1-1; tentative D call: TRBD1 (5 bases). V gave up 3 bases and J gave up 1 base, with 12 bases separating them. The CDR3 is made up of 14 amino acids. CDR1 and CDR2 from the germline V gene are DFQATT and SNEGSKA (reference sequence). Here the CDR3 reads CSASRGSANTEAFF. CDR3 in DNA: TGCAGTGCTAGTCGGGGGTCTGCGAACACTGAAGCTTTCTTT.

The V call is TRBV27, the J call TRBJ2-3, with 9 bases matching TRBD2. Germline V gives CDR1 MNHEY, CDR2 SMNVEV (reference sequence). The trim removed 2 bases at V and 2 bases at J, leaving 14 bases unmatched. The CDR3 sequence is 19 residues long. This chain's CDR3 is CASSLRAGSGGPLTDTQYF. CDR3 nucleotide sequence: TGTGCCAGCAGTTTAAGGGCTGGAAGCGGGGGGCCTCTCACAGATACGCAGTATTTT.

V gene TRBV4-1 combines with J gene TRBJ2-5, with 8 bases lining up with TRBD2. Germline CDR1 and CDR2: MGHRA and YSYEKL. This CDR3 region has 14 residues. Losses at the gene ends were 2 bases for V and 7 bases for J; bases not matched to a gene: 6. CDR3 region: CASSQTGGELTQYF. The DNA for the CDR3 is TGCGCCAGCAGCCAAACGGGAGGGGAACTGACCCAGTACTTC.

This clone appeared a single time. The V call is TRBV19, the J call TRBJ2-7; no clear D. CDR1 and CDR2 from the germline V gene are LNHDA and SQIVND (reference sequence). The CDR3 is 13 amino acids. Trimming left V 4 bases short and J 0 bases short, with 7 bases between. Here the CDR3 reads CASSRVNSYEQYF. In nucleotides, the CDR3 is TGTGCCAGTAGTAGAGTTAACTCCTACGAGCAGTACTTC. The variable domain in full, with the rest retrieved from reference TRBV19 and TRBJ2-7, is DGGITQSPKYLFRKEGQNVTLSCEQNLNHDAMYWYRQDPGQGLRLIYYSQIVNDFQKGDIAEGYSVSREKKESFPLTVTSAQKNPTAFYLCASSRVNSYEQYFGPGTRLTVT.

This clone was detected only a few times. The chain links TRBV9 to TRBJ2-1, with 13 bases fitting TRBD2. Germline assignment: CDR1 SGDLS and CDR2 YYNGEE. This CDR3 is built from 15 residues. V trimming: 3 bases; J trimming: 7 bases; junction bases outside the gene matches: 4. CDR3 in amino acids: CASSGPGLAGNEQFF. In DNA form, the CDR3 reads TGTGCCAGCAGCGGACCGGGACTAGCGGGGAATGAGCAGTTCTTC. The variable domain in full, completed from reference TRBV9 and TRBJ2-1, reads DSGVTQTPKHLITATGQRVTLRCSPRSGDLSVYWYQQSLDQGLQFLIQYYNGEERAKGNILERFSAQQFPDLHSELNLSSLELGDSALYFCASSGPGLAGNEQFFGPGTRLTVL.

Turning to this clone: In the same sample, other DNA sequences code for this CDR3. The chain employs TRBV2 and TRBJ2-3, with TRBD2 identical over 11 bases. The CDR3 has 15 amino acids. Germline V lookup: CDR1 SNHLY, CDR2 FYNNEI. After removal of 6 bases from V and 2 bases from J, the junction contained 4 bases not matched to a gene. The DNA of the CDR3 is TGTGCCAGCAGGCGGACTAGCGGGTACACAGATACGCAGTATTTT. It specifies CASRRTSGYTDTQYF.

This clone was seen a handful of times. J is TRBJ1-6 and V is TRBV28; 7 nucleotides agree with TRBD1. CDR1 MDHEN and CDR2 SYDVKM come from the germline V gene. V was clipped by 7 bases and J by 10 bases; unmatched bases: 4. The CDR3 length is 12 residues. The CDR3 DNA follows: TGTGCCAGCAAGGGACAGAGATCACCCCTCCACTTT. Amino acid sequence: CASKGQRSPLHF. Full variable domain (remainder filled in from reference TRBV28 and TRBJ1-6): DVKVTQSSRYLVKRTGEKVFLECVQDMDHENMFWYRQDPGLGLRLIYFSYDVKMKEKGDIPEGYSVSREKKERFSLILESASTNQTSMYLCASKGQRSPLHFGNGTRLTVT.

V gene TRBV10-3 combines with J gene TRBJ1-4, with D possibly being TRBD1 (6 bases). CDR1 is ENHRY and CDR2 is SYGVKD in the germline V gene. V was shortened by 2 bases and J by 8 bases, with 12 bases between the two germline ends. The CDR3 runs 14 residues. The CDR3 DNA reads as TGTGCCATCAGTGAGGGAGGCGGGGGCGAAAAACTGTTTTTT. As protein: CAISEGGGGEKLFF.

J is TRBJ1-2 and V is TRBV12-5, with D perhaps TRBD1 (5 bases). CDR3 size: 15 residues. V dropped 5 bases and J dropped 4 bases, with 17 bases sitting between them. Germline V lookup: CDR1 LGHNT, CDR2 FRNRAP. This chain's CDR3 is CASGAGRTFRYGYTF. The DNA of the CDR3 is TGTGCTAGTGGTGCAGGCCGGACATTTCGCTATGGCTACACCTTC.

The chain has TRBV18 and TRBJ1-2; D is perhaps TRBD1 (6 bases). The V and J ends lost 0 bases and 3 bases respectively, with 14 bases between them. From germline, CDR1 is KGHSH and CDR2 LQKENI. The CDR3 covers 16 residues. CDR3: CASSPPGAGRDYGYTF. For the CDR3, the DNA is TGTGCCAGCTCACCACCGGGGGCAGGGAGGGACTATGGCTACACCTTC.

The chain uses TRBV15 and TRBJ1-6; possible D gene TRBD1, 5 bases. The V and J ends lost 0 bases and 18 bases respectively, with 18 bases between them. In germline, CDR1 is LNHNV, CDR2 YYDKDF (reference sequence). CDR3 length equals 14 residues. The CDR3 DNA sequence: TGTGCCACCAGCAGAGATCGGGGAGGGGCAGCCCCCCACTTT. This translates into CATSRDRGGAAPHF.

In nucleotides, the CDR3 is TGTGCCAGCAACCCGACCGAAAAGGGGGTTGAGCAGTTCTTC. Residues: CASNPTEKGVEQFF. The chain joins TRBV7-2 to TRBJ2-1; a possible D gene is TRBD1 (6 bases). The CDR3 totals 14 residues. Germline V gene lookup returns CDR1 SGHTA and CDR2 FQGNSA. V lost 7 bases, J lost 9 bases, and 19 bases lay in between.

The chain recombines TRBV30 with TRBJ1-3; 7 nucleotides match TRBD1. CDR3 length: 17 amino acids. Per germline, CDR1 GTSNPN and CDR2 SVGIG (reference sequence). The ends lost 3 bases at V and 3 bases at J; junction bases unmatched: 14. In DNA, the CDR3 is TGTGCCTGGAGGAGTCTAAGCCAATCAGGGGGTGGAAACACCATATATTTT. Protein: CAWRSLSQSGGGNTIYF.

This clone was detected only a few times. The rearrangement joins TRBV30 to TRBJ2-7, with a tentative D call TRBD1 (6 bases). This CDR3 has 13 residues. In germline, CDR1 is GTSNPN, CDR2 SVGIG (reference sequence). Deletions cut 2 bases from V and 4 bases from J, with 12 bases between. CDR3 bases: TGTGCCTGGAGTCCTCCACAGGGTTACGAGCAGTACTTC. Translating it yields CAWSPPQGYEQYF.

This clone has more than one count but fewer than ten. The gene calls are TRBV6-6 and TRBJ1-1; possible D gene TRBD1, 5 bases. The CDR3 contains 14 residues. V was trimmed by 4 bases and J by 4 bases, leaving 13 bases between them. Per the germline V gene, CDR1 is MNHNY and CDR2 is SVGAGI (reference sequence). CDR3 sequence reads: CASSLGVRVTEAFF. The CDR3 DNA reads as TGTGCCAGCAGTTTAGGGGTCAGGGTCACTGAAGCTTTCTTT.

A word on this clone: Other DNA sequences within the sample encode an identical CDR3. The chain uses TRBV19 and TRBJ1-5; D perhaps matches TRBD1 (6 bases). V shed 6 bases and J shed 4 bases, with 13 bases lying between them. This CDR3 spans 14 amino acids. Germline V CDR1 and CDR2: LNHDA, SQIVND (reference sequence). The CDR3: CASSGGGGNQPQHF. The CDR3 region has the DNA TGTGCCAGTAGCGGAGGGGGGGGAAATCAGCCCCAGCATTTT.

The rearrangement joins TRBV7-2 to TRBJ2-5, with 9 bases fitting TRBD1. V lost 5 bases, J lost 2 bases, and 6 bases stayed unmatched. Per germline, CDR1 SGHTA and CDR2 FQGNSA. The CDR3 has 15 residues. In DNA form, the CDR3 reads TGTGCCAGCAGCGCCGGACAGGGGAGGCAAGAGACCCAGTACTTC. Residues: CASSAGQGRQETQYF.

V is TRBV7-9 and J is TRBJ1-2; 9 bases are shared with TRBD1. The CDR3 is made up of 15 amino acids. Germline V gene data show CDR1 as SEHNR and CDR2 as FQNEAQ (reference sequence). V shed 4 bases and J 7 bases; nucleotides not matched to a gene: 10. CDR3 nucleotides: TGTGCCAGCAGCTCCTCCGGGACAGGGAAGGGTGGCTACACCTTC. Protein sequence: CASSSSGTGKGGYTF.

The chain recombines TRBV9 with TRBJ2-7; 7 nucleotides agree with TRBD1. Germline V gives CDR1 SGDLS, CDR2 YYNGEE. The length of the CDR3 is 14 residues. V trimming: 4 bases; J trimming: 3 bases; junction bases outside the gene matches: 7. The CDR3 nucleotides are TGTGCCAGCAGCCGCGGCCAGGGGGACTACGAGCAGTACTTC. This encodes CASSRGQGDYEQYF.

The J gene is TRBJ2-7, the V gene TRBV19; D might be TRBD2 (5 bases). The germline V gene encodes CDR1 LNHDA and CDR2 SQIVND (reference sequence). Deletions cut 8 bases from V and 3 bases from J, with 8 bases between. CDR3 length equals 11 residues. CDR3 amino acids: CASGLGYEQYF. CDR3 DNA: TGTGCCAGTGGACTGGGCTACGAGCAGTACTTC.

This chain links TRBV18 with TRBJ1-1; the D is unclear. CDR3 length: 17 residues. Germline CDR1 KGHSH, CDR2 LQKENI. V was cut by 3 bases and J by 1 base, with 18 bases left in between. As DNA, the CDR3 is TGTGCCAGCTCACCGGGAATGGACTTCACTAGGAACACTGAAGCTTTCTTT. It specifies CASSPGMDFTRNTEAFF.

The J gene is TRBJ2-5, the V gene TRBV24-1, with 10 bases aligning to TRBD1. CDR3 length: 15 residues. Trimming removed 3 bases from V and 2 bases from J; junction bases left unmatched: 2. Germline V lookup: CDR1 KGHDR, CDR2 SFDVKD. CDR3 in amino acids: CATSDPDRGQETQYF. CDR3 sequence (DNA): TGTGCCACCAGTGATCCGGACAGGGGGCAAGAGACCCAGTACTTC.